The clone carrying this T cell receptor beta chain was counted a few times. The antigen remains undetermined. The TCR cDNA carried a universal primer site and UMIs from 5'RACE template switching. MiXCR was run by TCRdb on the 5' RACE reads, yielding one entry per CDR3 protein. This table holds approximately 120,000 distinct CDR3 sequences, 13% to 15% found once. This specimen belongs to a study of T cells after yellow fever vaccination. Looking at the study overall: Those fractions that held only low numbers of cells were prepared using the SMART-Seq v4 Ultra Low Input RNA kit. General study points: After the booster, 96% of CD4 and more than 75% of CD8 primary-response clones were re-detected. CD4 and CD8 compartments shared a small share of clonotypes.

This TCR derives from a man between 18 and 35 years old who received the YFV17D yellow fever vaccine. Sequences were derived from CD8+ T cells sorted from PBMCs, sampled 5 days after the yellow fever booster vaccination.

The CDR3 DNA sequence: TGCAGTGCACGTAGCGGGGGGGCCTTAGGAGAGTACTTC. Amino acids: CSARSGGALGEYF. The genes are TRBV20-1 and TRBJ2-7, with TRBD2 matching over 11 bases. Looked up from germline, CDR1 is DFQATT and CDR2 is SNEGSKA (reference sequence). The trim removed 6 bases at V and 11 bases at J, leaving 12 bases unmatched. The CDR3 loop spans 13 amino acids.